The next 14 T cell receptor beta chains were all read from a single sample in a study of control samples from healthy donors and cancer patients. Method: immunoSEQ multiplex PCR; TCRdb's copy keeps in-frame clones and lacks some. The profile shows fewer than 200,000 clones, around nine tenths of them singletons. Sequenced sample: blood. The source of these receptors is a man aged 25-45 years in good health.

As DNA, the CDR3 is TGTGCCAGCAGTGAGGGACTAGCGGGAGAGAGAGATACGCAGTATTTT. It yields the protein CASSEGLAGERDTQYF. The gene calls are TRBV2 and TRBJ2-3, with TRBD2 identical over 14 bases. Germline V gives CDR1 SNHLY, CDR2 FYNNEI. CDR3 size: 16 residues. Losses at the gene ends were 3 bases for V and 5 bases for J; bases not matched to a gene: 4.

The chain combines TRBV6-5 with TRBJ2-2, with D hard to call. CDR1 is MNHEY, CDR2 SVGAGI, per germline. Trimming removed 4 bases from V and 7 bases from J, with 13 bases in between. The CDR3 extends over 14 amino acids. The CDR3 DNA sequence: TGTGCCAGCAGTTCCCAACCACCCTACGGGGAGCTGTTTTTT. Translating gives CASSSQPPYGELFF.

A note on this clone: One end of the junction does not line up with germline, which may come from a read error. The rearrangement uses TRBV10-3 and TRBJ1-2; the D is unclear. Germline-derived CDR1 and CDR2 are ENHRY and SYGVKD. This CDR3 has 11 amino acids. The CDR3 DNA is TGTGCTATCAGTGAGAACCTTGGCTACACCTTC. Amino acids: CAISENLGYTF.

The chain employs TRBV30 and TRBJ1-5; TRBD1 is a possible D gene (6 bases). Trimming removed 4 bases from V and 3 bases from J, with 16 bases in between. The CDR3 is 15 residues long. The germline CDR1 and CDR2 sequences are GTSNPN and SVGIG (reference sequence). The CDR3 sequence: CAWTARTGHNQPQHF. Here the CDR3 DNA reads TGTGCCTGGACGGCCCGAACAGGGCACAATCAGCCCCAGCATTTT.

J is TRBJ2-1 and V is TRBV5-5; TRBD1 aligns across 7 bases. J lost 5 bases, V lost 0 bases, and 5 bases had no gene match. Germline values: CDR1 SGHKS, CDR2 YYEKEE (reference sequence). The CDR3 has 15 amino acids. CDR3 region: CASSLGGGADNEQFF. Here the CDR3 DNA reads TGTGCCAGCAGCTTGGGAGGGGGCGCCGACAATGAGCAGTTCTTC.

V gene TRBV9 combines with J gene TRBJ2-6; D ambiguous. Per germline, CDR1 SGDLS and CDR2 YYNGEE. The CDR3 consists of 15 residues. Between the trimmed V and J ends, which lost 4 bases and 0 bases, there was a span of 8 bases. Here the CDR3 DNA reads TGTGCCAGCAGCACACGGAGCTCTGGGGCCAACGTCCTGACTTTC. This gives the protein CASSTRSSGANVLTF.

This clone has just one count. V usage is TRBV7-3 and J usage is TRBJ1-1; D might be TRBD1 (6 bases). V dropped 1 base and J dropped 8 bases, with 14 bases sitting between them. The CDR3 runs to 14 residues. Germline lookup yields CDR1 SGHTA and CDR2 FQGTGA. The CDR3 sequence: CASSLSSRGGEAFF. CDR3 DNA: TGTGCCAGCAGCTTAAGTTCCAGGGGTGGGGAAGCTTTCTTT.

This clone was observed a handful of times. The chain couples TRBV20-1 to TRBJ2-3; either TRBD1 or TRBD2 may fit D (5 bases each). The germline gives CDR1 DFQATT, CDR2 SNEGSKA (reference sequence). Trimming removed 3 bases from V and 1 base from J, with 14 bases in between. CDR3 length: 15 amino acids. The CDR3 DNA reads TGCAGTGCTAGTACCCGGGACGGGGGCACAGATACGCAGTATTTT. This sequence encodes CSASTRDGGTDTQYF.

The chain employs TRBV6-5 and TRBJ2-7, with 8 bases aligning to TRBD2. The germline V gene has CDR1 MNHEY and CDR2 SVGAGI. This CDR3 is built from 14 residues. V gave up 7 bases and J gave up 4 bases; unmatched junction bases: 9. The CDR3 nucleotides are TGTGCCAGCATTAAGGGACTAGGGCCATACGAGCAGTACTTC. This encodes CASIKGLGPYEQYF.

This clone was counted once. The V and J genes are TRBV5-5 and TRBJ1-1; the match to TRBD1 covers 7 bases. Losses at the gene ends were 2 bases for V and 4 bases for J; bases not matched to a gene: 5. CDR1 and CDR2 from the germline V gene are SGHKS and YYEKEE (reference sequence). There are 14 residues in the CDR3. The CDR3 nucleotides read TGTGCCAGCAGCTTTAGGGGGCCCAGCACTGAAGCTTTCTTT. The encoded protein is CASSFRGPSTEAFF.

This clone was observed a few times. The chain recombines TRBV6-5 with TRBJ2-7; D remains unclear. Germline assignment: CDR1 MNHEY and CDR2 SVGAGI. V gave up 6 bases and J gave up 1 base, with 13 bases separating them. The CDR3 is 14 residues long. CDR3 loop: CASSLTVGSYEQYF. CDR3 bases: TGTGCCAGCAGCCTCACCGTGGGTTCCTACGAGCAGTACTTC.

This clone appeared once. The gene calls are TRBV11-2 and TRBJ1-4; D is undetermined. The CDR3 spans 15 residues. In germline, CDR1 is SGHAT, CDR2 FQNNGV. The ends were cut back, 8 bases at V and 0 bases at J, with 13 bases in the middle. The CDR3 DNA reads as TGTGCCAGCGGACTCGGATATGCAACTAATGAAAAACTGTTTTTT. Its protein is CASGLGYATNEKLFF.

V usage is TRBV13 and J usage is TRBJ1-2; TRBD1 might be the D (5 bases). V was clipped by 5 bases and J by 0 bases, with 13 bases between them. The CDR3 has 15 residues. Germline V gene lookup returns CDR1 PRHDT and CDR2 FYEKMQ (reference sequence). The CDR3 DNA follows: TGTGCCAGCAGCCAGGAGGACACCGCTAACTATGGCTACACCTTC. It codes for CASSQEDTANYGYTF.

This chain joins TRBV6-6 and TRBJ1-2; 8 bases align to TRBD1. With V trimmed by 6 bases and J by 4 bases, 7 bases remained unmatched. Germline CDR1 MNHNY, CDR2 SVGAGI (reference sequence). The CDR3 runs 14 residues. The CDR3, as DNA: TGTGCCAGCAGGTGGGGACAGGAGATCTATGGCTACACCTTC. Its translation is CASRWGQEIYGYTF.